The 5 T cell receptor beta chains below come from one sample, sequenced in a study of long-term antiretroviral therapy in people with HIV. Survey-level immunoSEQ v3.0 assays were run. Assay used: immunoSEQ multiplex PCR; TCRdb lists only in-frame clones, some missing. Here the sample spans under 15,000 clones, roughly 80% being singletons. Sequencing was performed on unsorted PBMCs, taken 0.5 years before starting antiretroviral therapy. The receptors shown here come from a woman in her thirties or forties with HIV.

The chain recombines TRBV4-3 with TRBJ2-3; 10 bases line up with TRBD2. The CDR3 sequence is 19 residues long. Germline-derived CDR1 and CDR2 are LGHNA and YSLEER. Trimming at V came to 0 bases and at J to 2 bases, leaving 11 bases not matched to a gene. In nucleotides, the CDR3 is TGCGCCAGCAGCCAAGATAAGGTAGCGGGGGGCCGCGCCACAGATACGCAGTATTTT. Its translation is CASSQDKVAGGRATDTQYF.

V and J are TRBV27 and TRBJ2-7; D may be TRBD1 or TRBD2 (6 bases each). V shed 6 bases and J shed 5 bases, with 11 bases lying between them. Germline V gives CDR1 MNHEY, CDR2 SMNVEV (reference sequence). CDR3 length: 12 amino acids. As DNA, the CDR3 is TGTGCCAGCAGAGGGGGGTACCACGAGCAGTACTTC. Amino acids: CASRGGYHEQYF.

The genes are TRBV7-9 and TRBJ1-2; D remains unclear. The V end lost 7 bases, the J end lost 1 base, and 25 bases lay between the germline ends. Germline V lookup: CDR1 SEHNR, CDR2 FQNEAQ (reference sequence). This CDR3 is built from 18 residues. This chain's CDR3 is CASTDFIGPLRFNYGYTF. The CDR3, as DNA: TGTGCCAGCACCGACTTCATCGGGCCCTTACGTTTTAACTATGGCTACACCTTC.

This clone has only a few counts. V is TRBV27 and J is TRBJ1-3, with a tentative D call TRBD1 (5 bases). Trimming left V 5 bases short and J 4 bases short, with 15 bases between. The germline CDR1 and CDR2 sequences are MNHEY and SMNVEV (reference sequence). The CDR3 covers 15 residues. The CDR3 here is CASSPSRGGGNTIYF. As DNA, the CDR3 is TGTGCCAGCAGTCCCTCCCGGGGCGGCGGAAACACCATATATTTT.

CDR3 in DNA: TGTGCCAGCAGTTTACAGGGGGCACTTGGAAACACCATATATTTT. Protein sequence: CASSLQGALGNTIYF. The chain combines TRBV5-4 with TRBJ1-3; 9 bases fit TRBD1. Looked up from germline, CDR1 is SGHNT and CDR2 is YYREEE (reference sequence). The ends lost 5 bases at V and 3 bases at J; junction bases unmatched: 6. The CDR3 spans 15 residues.